The 29 T cell receptor beta chains below were found in one sample sequenced in a study of blood T cell repertoires in COVID-19. Sequencing used immunoSEQ multiplex PCR; TCRdb keeps in-frame clones, though not all of them. Of roughly 240,000 clones listed, around 83% are singletons. The material sequenced was peripheral blood. The receptors were sampled from a man in his forties who had recovered from COVID-19.

The chain has TRBV6-5 and TRBJ1-2; D possibly corresponds to TRBD1 (6 bases). The CDR3 runs 14 residues. Germline V gives CDR1 MNHEY, CDR2 SVGAGI. V gave up 2 bases and J gave up 2 bases, with 9 bases separating them. The CDR3 reads CASSYGTTNYGYTF. CDR3 in DNA: TGTGCCAGCAGTTACGGGACAACCAACTATGGCTACACCTTC.

As DNA, the CDR3 is TGTGCCAGCAGTTCCATCCAGGGTCGAAATACGCAGTATTTT. This codes for CASSSIQGRNTQYF. The V gene is TRBV27, the J gene TRBJ2-3; D is possibly TRBD1 (5 bases). The V end lost 4 bases, the J end lost 7 bases, and 15 bases lay between the germline ends. The germline V gene encodes CDR1 MNHEY and CDR2 SMNVEV (reference sequence). The CDR3 has 14 amino acids.

The chain carries TRBV18 and TRBJ1-2; 7 positions match TRBD1. There are 14 residues in the CDR3. Germline values: CDR1 KGHSH, CDR2 LQKENI. J lost 3 bases, V lost 1 base, and 2 bases had no gene match. The CDR3 DNA is TGTGCCAGCTCACCACAGGGGGCGGACTATGGCTACACCTTC. Protein sequence: CASSPQGADYGYTF.

The chain is built from TRBV6-5 and TRBJ2-5; 9 nucleotides match TRBD2. Per the germline V gene, CDR1 is MNHEY and CDR2 is SVGAGI. This CDR3 spans 16 amino acids. V gave up 2 bases and J gave up 4 bases; unmatched junction bases: 8. This CDR3 reads CASSYTTSGRSETQYF. In DNA form, the CDR3 reads TGTGCCAGCAGTTACACAACTAGCGGGCGCTCAGAGACCCAGTACTTC.

This sequence joins TRBV11-3 and TRBJ2-5; D might be TRBD2 (6 bases). Deletions cut 5 bases from V and 2 bases from J, with 9 bases between. Germline V lookup: CDR1 SGHNT, CDR2 YENEEA. The CDR3 has 13 residues. The CDR3 DNA is TGTGCCAGCAGCATGGGACTTCAAGAGACCCAGTACTTC. Protein product: CASSMGLQETQYF.

For this clone: This sample also contains other DNA sequences that code for the same CDR3. The V and J genes are TRBV12-3 or TRBV12-4 and TRBJ1-2; D possibly corresponds to TRBD1 (6 bases). The CDR3 is made up of 13 amino acids. The ends were cut back, 5 bases at V and 3 bases at J, with 10 bases in the middle. CDR3 residues: CASSPQGDYGYTF. CDR3 bases: TGTGCCAGCAGTCCACAGGGAGACTATGGCTACACCTTC.

V gene TRBV27 combines with J gene TRBJ2-7, with TRBD2 matching 9 bases. Germline values: CDR1 MNHEY, CDR2 SMNVEV (reference sequence). With V trimmed by 3 bases and J by 4 bases, 4 bases remained unmatched. The CDR3 runs to 14 residues. CDR3 loop: CASSFGGGAYEQYF. The CDR3 DNA is TGTGCCAGCAGTTTCGGCGGGGGGGCGTACGAGCAGTACTTC.

The V and J genes are TRBV6-2 or TRBV6-3 and TRBJ1-1; D unclear. CDR1 and CDR2 (germline): MNHEY, SVGEGT. V was clipped by 4 bases and J by 0 bases, with 9 bases between them. This CDR3 has 14 amino acids. CDR3 residues: CASSSRGMNTEAFF. The CDR3 DNA reads TGTGCCAGCAGTTCCCGAGGGATGAACACTGAAGCTTTCTTT.

This chain connects TRBV23-1 to TRBJ1-1, with 10 bases lining up with TRBD1. TRBV23-1 is placed among ORFs of uncertain function. The CDR3 spans 15 residues. With V trimmed by 4 bases and J by 2 bases, 4 bases remained unmatched. In nucleotides, the CDR3 is TGCGCCAGCAGTCCCAGACAGGGGGCCAACACTGAAGCTTTCTTT. Translated, it gives CASSPRQGANTEAFF.

V usage is TRBV11-3 and J usage is TRBJ1-1; D gene uncertain. There are 14 residues in the CDR3. Trimming shortened V by 2 bases and J by 1 base, and 8 bases separated the two germline ends. Germline assignment: CDR1 SGHNT and CDR2 YENEEA. The CDR3 region is CASSLRGPNTEAFF. In DNA form, the CDR3 reads TGTGCCAGCAGCTTAAGAGGGCCGAACACTGAAGCTTTCTTT.

The chain has TRBV11-3 and TRBJ2-1, with 9 bases identical to TRBD2. Looked up from germline, CDR1 is SGHNT and CDR2 is YENEEA. The CDR3 is made up of 18 amino acids. The V segment lost 0 bases and the J segment 7 bases; nucleotides outside the gene matches: 13. The CDR3 is CASSLDSPQAGGGNEQFF. In nucleotides, the CDR3 is TGTGCCAGCAGCTTAGATTCACCCCAAGCGGGGGGTGGGAATGAGCAGTTCTTC.

This clone was picked up one time. The chain combines TRBV14 with TRBJ2-7; D unresolved. V was shortened by 3 bases and J by 1 base, with 13 bases between the two germline ends. This CDR3 region has 15 residues. Germline CDR1 SGHDN, CDR2 FVKESK. The CDR3 spells CASSHESLVSYEQYF. CDR3 nucleotides: TGTGCCAGCAGCCATGAGAGTTTGGTATCCTACGAGCAGTACTTC. Full variable domain (remainder filled in from reference TRBV14 and TRBJ2-7): EAGVTQFPSHSVIEKGQTVTLRCDPISGHDNLYWYRRVMGKEIKFLLHFVKESKQDESGMPNNRFLAERTGGTYSTLKVQPAELEDSGVYFCASSHESLVSYEQYFGPGTRLTVT.

This chain joins TRBV4-1 and TRBJ1-2, with 8 nucleotides matching TRBD1. The CDR3 loop spans 18 amino acids. Germline V gene lookup returns CDR1 MGHRA and CDR2 YSYEKL. Trimming at V came to 0 bases and at J to 4 bases, leaving 13 bases not matched to a gene. The CDR3 loop reads CASSQDIISAGGGYGYTF. As DNA, the CDR3 is TGCGCCAGCAGCCAAGATATTATTAGTGCAGGGGGCGGCTATGGCTACACCTTC.

In this sample, this clone turned up many times. The chain couples TRBV7-9 to TRBJ2-2; D ambiguous. Trimming removed 2 bases at V and 0 bases at J, with 7 bases between. Germline-derived CDR1 and CDR2 are SEHNR and FQNEAQ (reference sequence). There are 15 residues in the CDR3. The CDR3 sequence is CASSLLSSNTGELFF. Here the CDR3 DNA reads TGTGCCAGCAGCTTATTGTCTTCGAACACCGGGGAGCTGTTTTTT.

The chain recombines TRBV5-8 with TRBJ2-3; a possible D gene is TRBD2 (6 bases). CDR1 is SGHTS and CDR2 is YDEGEE in the germline V gene. This CDR3 is built from 16 residues. V was cut by 4 bases and J by 6 bases, with 21 bases left in between. CDR3 in amino acids: CASSRPGLPRADTQYF. The CDR3 DNA reads TGTGCCAGCAGCCGGCCGGGACTTCCCCGCGCCGATACGCAGTATTTT. The variable domain in full, with the rest retrieved from reference TRBV5-8 and TRBJ2-3, is EAGVTQSPTHLIKTRGQQATLRCSPISGHTSVYWYQQALGLGLQFLLWYDEGEERNRGNFPPRFSGRQFPNYSSELNVNALELEDSALYLCASSRPGLPRADTQYFGPGTRLTVL.

V gene TRBV9 combines with J gene TRBJ1-1; possible D gene TRBD1, 6 bases. V lost 2 bases, J lost 11 bases, and 16 bases lay in between. The CDR3 sequence is 13 residues long. Germline V lookup: CDR1 SGDLS, CDR2 YYNGEE. The CDR3 region is CASSVRSGVEAFF. CDR3 DNA: TGTGCCAGCAGCGTGAGGTCAGGGGTGGAGGCTTTCTTT.

Note on this clone: One junction end does not reproduce the germline sequence, and a read error may be involved. The rearrangement uses TRBV5-1 and TRBJ2-7, with 7 bases that match TRBD1. The germline V gene encodes CDR1 SGHRS and CDR2 YFSETQ. The CDR3 loop spans 14 amino acids. CDR3 in amino acids: CASSPRDRSYAQYF. CDR3 sequence (DNA): TGCGCCAGCAGTCCCCGGGACAGATCCTACGCGCAGTACTTC.

The J gene is TRBJ2-6, the V gene TRBV11-3, with D possibly matching TRBD2 (6 bases). The length of the CDR3 is 15 residues. The germline V gene encodes CDR1 SGHNT and CDR2 YENEEA. The ends were cut back, 5 bases at V and 2 bases at J, with 10 bases in the middle. The CDR3 DNA reads TGTGCCAGCAGCCAAGGGGAGGCTGGGGCCAACGTCCTGACTTTC. Amino acid sequence: CASSQGEAGANVLTF.

This rearrangement joins TRBV5-4 to TRBJ2-7; 7 bases match TRBD2. Trimming took 4 bases from V and 6 from J; bases not matched to a gene: 10. Germline V gene sequence: CDR1 SGHNT, CDR2 YYREEE (reference sequence). There are 14 residues in the CDR3. The CDR3 region has the DNA TGTGCCAGCAGCGGGCCCGGACTAGGAGCCGAGCAGTACTTC. The encoded protein is CASSGPGLGAEQYF.

This clone turned up a few times. The chain uses TRBV27 and TRBJ1-2; D uncertain. Trimming removed 2 bases from V and 3 bases from J, with 13 bases in between. Per the germline V gene, CDR1 is MNHEY and CDR2 is SMNVEV (reference sequence). This CDR3 region has 15 residues. Written as DNA, the CDR3 is TGTGCCAGCAGTTTAAAAGCTGACAAACACTATGGCTACACCTTC. Its translation is CASSLKADKHYGYTF.

On this clone itself: A read error may produce the germline difference seen at one junction end. V gene TRBV6-2 or TRBV6-3 combines with J gene TRBJ2-1; D call uncertain. Germline loops: CDR1 MNHEY, CDR2 SVGEGT. The CDR3 has 15 residues. The CDR3 here is CASSYPARTYDEQFF. The CDR3 DNA is TGTGCCAGCAGTTACCCGGCTAGAACCTACGATGAGCAGTTCTTC.

The chain has TRBV5-5 and TRBJ2-3, with 8 nucleotides matching TRBD2. V trimming: 5 bases; J trimming: 0 bases; junction bases outside the gene matches: 8. Looked up from germline, CDR1 is SGHKS and CDR2 is YYEKEE (reference sequence). CDR3 size: 16 residues. The CDR3 is CASSTHTGGSTDTQYF. The CDR3 region has the DNA TGTGCCAGCAGTACTCATACGGGGGGGAGCACAGATACGCAGTATTTT.

V and J are TRBV5-1 and TRBJ2-3; 11 nucleotides match TRBD2. The CDR3 has 17 amino acids. Germline V gene sequence: CDR1 SGHRS, CDR2 YFSETQ. V dropped 4 bases and J dropped 6; count of bases not matched to a gene: 13. The CDR3 sequence is CASSPVLAGGGLDTQYF. The CDR3 DNA follows: TGCGCCAGCAGCCCAGTCCTAGCGGGGGGTGGGCTTGATACGCAGTATTTT.

The rearrangement joins TRBV11-2 to TRBJ1-5; 9 bases align to TRBD1. Germline assignment: CDR1 SGHAT and CDR2 FQNNGV. The CDR3 is made up of 15 amino acids. J gave up 2 bases and V 1 base, and 0 bases lay outside the gene matches. The CDR3, as DNA: TGTGCCAGCAGCTTAGGGACAGGGGGCAATCAGCCCCAGCATTTT. This translates into CASSLGTGGNQPQHF.

The CDR3 DNA is TGTGCCAGCAGCCAAGTTCTGGGGGCGAGTGGAGAGACCCAGTACTTC. Amino acid sequence: CASSQVLGASGETQYF. This sequence joins TRBV3-1 (or the pseudogene TRBV3-2) and TRBJ2-5; perhaps TRBD1 as D (6 bases). The CDR3 is 16 residues long. Germline CDR1 LGHDT, CDR2 YNNKEL (reference sequence). V lost 1 base to trimming and J lost 4 bases, with 16 bases between them.

The chain is built from TRBV4-1 and TRBJ2-1; perhaps TRBD2 as D (5 bases). CDR1 is MGHRA, CDR2 YSYEKL, per germline. This CDR3 has 16 residues. V was cut by 0 bases and J by 6 bases, with 15 bases left in between. The CDR3, as DNA: TGCGCCAGCAGCCAAGATCTTCGGGGTTTAGCCAATGAGCAGTTCTTC. Translation: CASSQDLRGLANEQFF.

The chain carries TRBV5-1 and TRBJ1-1, with 9 bases matching TRBD1. The junction had 5 bases not matched to a gene; V was cut back by 4 bases and J by 1 base. In germline, CDR1 is SGHRS, CDR2 YFSETQ. The CDR3 is 15 residues long. The CDR3 nucleotides are TGCGCCAGCAGCCACTTACAGGGGGCGAACACTGAAGCTTTCTTT. Its translation: CASSHLQGANTEAFF.

This clone was counted a single time. This chain uses TRBV4-3 with TRBJ2-3; TRBD1 agrees at 7 bases. Germline lookup yields CDR1 LGHNA and CDR2 YSLEER. The CDR3 consists of 15 residues. With V trimmed by 1 base and J by 5 bases, 6 bases remained unmatched. The CDR3 DNA follows: TGCGCCAGCAGCCAAGCGACAGGGCCGGGAGATACGCAGTATTTT. Translation: CASSQATGPGDTQYF.

The CDR3 loop reads CAIRASLAGGVLEQYF. The CDR3 region has the DNA TGTGCCATCAGGGCTTCACTAGCGGGAGGTGTCCTGGAGCAGTACTTC. The chain uses TRBV10-3 and TRBJ2-7; 12 bases match TRBD2. V shed 6 bases and J 7 bases; nucleotides not matched to a gene: 13. Germline V CDR1 and CDR2: ENHRY, SYGVKD. The CDR3 sequence is 16 residues long.